This T cell receptor beta chain was captured in a study of blood T cells in healthy people across ages. Study-level results: Shifts in expanded clonotypes may have been confounded by donor CMV status, which was unknown.

In this sample, this clonotype turned up a few times. Antigen specificity is unknown. A second roughly 6 to 11 cycle PCR used barcoded and J-beta primers. TCRdb fed the 5' RACE reads into MiXCR, producing one record per CDR3 protein. Of 450,000 to 650,000 distinct CDR3 sequences listed, less than 25% are singletons. Between the trimmed V and J ends, which lost 0 bases and 8 bases, there was a span of 4 bases. Germline V gene lookup returns CDR1 KGHDR and CDR2 SFDVKD. CDR3 size: 12 residues. The data also belong to a second study, concerning T cells of mothers and their children. That paper states: It was observed that no persistent microchimeric T cell clones could be detected.

The TCR sequence derives from a boy between 10 and 17 years old in good health. This chain links TRBV24-1 with TRBJ1-5; D remains ambiguous. The sample consisted of blood. CDR3 DNA sequence: TGTGCCACCAGTGATTTGGGGAAGCCCCAGCATTTT. Amino acid sequence: CATSDLGKPQHF.